These T cell receptor beta chains were read from a single sample in a study of blood T cell repertoires in COVID-19. Profiled with immunoSEQ multiplex PCR; TCRdb holds only in-frame clones, not every one. This table has about 120,000 clones, about 91% appearing once. The sequencing input was peripheral blood. Receptor source: a woman aged 50 to 60 with active or convalescent COVID-19. Both conserved end residues are part of each CDR3. The D gene is left open where the match is weak. Clone size, where shown, is once, few, many, or a class for clones that have expanded.

J,V,size,D,CDR3,DNA
TRBJ1-6,TRBV27,NA,NA,CASSLQGVRSPLHF,TGTGCCAGCAGTCTTCAAGGGGTAAGGTCACCCCTCCACTTT
TRBJ2-1,TRBV4-3,once,TRBD2,CASRDGLAGGHEQFF,TGCGCCAGCAGGGATGGGCTAGCGGGAGGCCATGAGCAGTTCTTC
TRBJ1-6,TRBV11-2,NA,TRBD1,CASSYRQGGPPLHF,TGTGCCAGCAGCTATCGACAGGGAGGCCCACCCCTCCACTTT
TRBJ1-1,TRBV2,NA,NA,CASSITLLNTEAFF,TGTGCCAGCAGTATTACATTATTGAACACTGAAGCTTTCTTT
TRBJ2-7,TRBV5-4,NA,NA,CASSIAEGYEQYF,TGTGCCAGCAGTATAGCGGAGGGGTACGAGCAGTACTTC
TRBJ2-1,TRBV3-1/TRBV3-2,NA,NA,CASSQDFHQTYNEQFF,TGTGCCAGCAGCCAAGACTTCCACCAGACCTACAATGAGCAGTTCTTC
TRBJ2-7,TRBV28,once,NA,CASSLRWGHTYEQYF,TGTGCCAGCAGTTTACGGTGGGGACACACCTACGAGCAGTACTTC
TRBJ1-2,TRBV4-3,NA,TRBD1,CASSQMGQGGYYGYTF,TGCGCCAGCAGCCAGATGGGACAGGGAGGTTACTATGGCTACACCTTC
TRBJ2-1,TRBV4-2,NA,TRBD2,CASSQTLVSAGVTDNEQFF,TGTGCCAGCAGCCAAACTCTCGTCTCGGCGGGAGTAACGGATAATGAGCAGTTCTTC
TRBJ2-1,TRBV18,NA,TRBD1,CASSSFGQGANEQFF,TGTGCCAGCTCATCCTTCGGACAGGGGGCCAATGAGCAGTTCTTC
TRBJ2-3,TRBV11-3,NA,TRBD1,CASSLGQGSTDTQYF,TGTGCCAGCAGCTTGGGACAGGGGAGCACAGATACGCAGTATTTT
TRBJ2-7,TRBV6-2/TRBV6-3,NA,TRBD2,CASSSSSGRASYEQYF,TGTGCCAGCAGTTCCAGTAGCGGGAGGGCCTCCTACGAGCAGTACTTC
TRBJ1-2,TRBV27,NA,NA,CASSSTPQGPLYGYTF,TGTGCCAGCAGTTCAACCCCCCAGGGGCCACTCTATGGCTACACCTTC
TRBJ1-5,TRBV7-4,NA,TRBD1,CASSPRGDRVVGNQPQHF,TGTGCCAGCAGCCCGAGGGGGGACAGGGTAGTAGGCAATCAGCCCCAGCATTTT
TRBJ1-1,TRBV27,NA,NA,CASSPGMSGTEAFF,TGTGCCAGCAGTCCCGGGATGTCGGGGACTGAAGCTTTCTTT
TRBJ2-3,TRBV15,NA,NA,CATSTGRADTQYF,TGTGCCACCAGTACAGGGCGGGCAGATACGCAGTATTTT
TRBJ2-7,TRBV9,NA,TRBD1,CASSVGRQGVYQQYF,TGTGCCAGCAGCGTAGGGCGACAGGGCGTCTACCAGCAGTACTTC
TRBJ2-2,TRBV28,NA,TRBD1,CASRRDRGDTGELFF,TGTGCCAGCCGGCGGGACAGGGGGGACACCGGGGAGCTGTTTTTT
TRBJ2-4,TRBV7-2,NA,TRBD2,CASSPRLAGTKNIQYF,TGTGCCAGCAGCCCCCGACTAGCGGGGACCAAAAACATTCAGTACTTC
TRBJ1-1,TRBV9,NA,NA,CASSLRALNTEAFF,TGTGCCAGCTCTCTGAGGGCCCTGAACACTGAAGCTTTCTTT
TRBJ2-1,TRBV5-1,NA,TRBD1,CASSLLGTGGVEQFF,TGCGCCAGCAGCTTGCTCGGGACAGGGGGCGTTGAGCAGTTCTTC
TRBJ2-1,TRBV6-7,NA,TRBD2,CASSYSNPLAGNYNEQFF,TGTGCCAGCAGTTACTCGAACCCCTTAGCGGGCAACTACAATGAGCAGTTCTTC
TRBJ2-7,TRBV6-2/TRBV6-3,NA,TRBD2,CASSTTSGSYEQYF,TGTGCCAGCAGTACAACTAGCGGGTCTTACGAGCAGTACTTC
TRBJ1-3,TRBV14,NA,NA,CASSQRTEVQYF,TGTGCCAGCAGCCAAAGGACTGAAGTACAATATTTT
TRBJ2-7,TRBV9,NA,TRBD2,CASSPSGIVYEQYF,TGTGCCAGCAGCCCTAGCGGGATCGTCTACGAGCAGTACTTC
TRBJ2-2,TRBV19,NA,NA,CASSRGTTGELFF,TGTGCCAGTAGTCGAGGTACCACCGGGGAGCTGTTTTTT
TRBJ1-1,TRBV28,NA,NA,CASSLQEIAEAFF,TGTGCCAGCAGCTTACAGGAAATCGCTGAAGCTTTCTTT
TRBJ2-1,TRBV12-3/TRBV12-4,NA,TRBD2,CASAQRGEGEQFF,TGTGCCAGCGCCCAGCGGGGAGAAGGGGAGCAGTTCTTC
TRBJ2-3,TRBV19,NA,NA,CASSIRESHTDTQYF,TGTGCCAGTAGTATTCGGGAATCCCACACAGATACGCAGTATTTT
TRBJ2-7,TRBV27,NA,TRBD1,CASSPLSTGDEQYF,TGTGCCAGCAGCCCACTATCAACAGGGGACGAGCAGTACTTC
TRBJ2-4,TRBV10-3,NA,NA,CAISESVGPAGTKNIQYF,TGTGCCATCAGTGAGTCAGTAGGACCCGCCGGGACCAAAAACATTCAGTACTTC
TRBJ1-5,TRBV30,NA,NA,CAWDAGNSNQPQHF,TGTGCCTGGGACGCGGGAAATAGCAATCAGCCCCAGCATTTT